Sequencing of this TCR beta chain was carried out in a study of patients and donors after allogeneic stem cell transplantation. Each CDR3 protein is one row after TCRdb ran MiXCR on the RT-PCR reads. The sample records just over 55,000 distinct CDR3 sequences, 13% being singletons. Germline CDR1 and CDR2: SGHVS and FNYEAQ. CDR3 length: 14 amino acids. V was trimmed by 1 base and J by 1 base, leaving 8 bases between them. This chain connects TRBV7-6 to TRBJ2-7; no reliable D call. The TCR sequence derives from a human donor who was either an allogeneic HSCT recipient or a stem cell or donor lymphocyte infusion donor (not recorded which). It is not recorded whose cells these are; they may come from a transplant donor. Material for sequencing was blood, either unsorted or a sorted T cell fraction (not recorded which). CDR3: CASSLEPTSYEQYF. CDR3 sequence (DNA): TGTGCCAGCAGCTTAGAACCAACATCCTACGAGCAGTACTTC.